This TCR beta chain appears in the sequencing data of a study of blood T cell repertoires in COVID-19. Clones were sequenced by immunoSEQ multiplex PCR, and TCRdb holds only the in-frame ones, with some missing. The sample has some 150,000 clones; about 80% are singletons. Germline V gene sequence: CDR1 PRHDT, CDR2 FYEKMQ (reference sequence). Trimming cost V 0 bases and J 1 base; bases outside gene matches: 6. This CDR3 spans 18 amino acids. The sequence derives from a human donor in a cohort sampled during active COVID-19. The chain is built from TRBV13 and TRBJ2-3, with 11 bases that match TRBD2. What was sequenced was peripheral blood. The DNA for the CDR3 is TGTGCCAGCAGCTTAGGGGTAGCGGGGGGGCCGGGCACAGATACGCAGTATTTT. Amino acids: CASSLGVAGGPGTDTQYF. Full variable domain (outside the CDR3, taken from reference TRBV13 and TRBJ2-3): AAGVIQSPRHLIKEKRETATLKCYPIPRHDTVYWYQQGPGQDPQFLISFYEKMQSDKGSIPDRFSAQQFSDYHSELNMSSLELGDSALYFCASSLGVAGGPGTDTQYFGPGTRLTVL.